This TCR beta chain derives from a study of neurological immune-mediated disorders. Germline V lookup: CDR1 SQVTM, CDR2 ANQGSEA. Trimming removed 7 bases at V and 5 bases at J, with 17 bases between. The length of the CDR3 is 13 residues. There are many counts of this clonotype. As for the cDNA, it was generated by 5'RACE with 10-nucleotide random UMIs. From the 5' RACE reads, TCRdb called clonotypes with MiXCR, one entry per CDR3 protein. The sample consists of over 60,000 distinct CDR3 sequences, 5.2% of them appearing once. This sequence was found in a woman in her twenties or thirties with multiple sclerosis. V is TRBV29-1 and J is TRBJ1-1; tentative D call: TRBD1 (5 bases). The sequenced material came from PBMCs. The CDR3 DNA follows: TGCAGCGCGGTAAACTTCGGGGGAACTGAAGCTTTCTTT. Translated, it gives CSAVNFGGTEAFF.